This TCR beta chain derives from a study of OX40 agonist ivuxolimab in advanced cancers. At the level of the study: All patients had ivuxolimab intravenously every 2 weeks at 0.01 to 10 mg/kg.

Sequencing was performed with immunoSEQ multiplex PCR; in TCRdb, only in-frame clones are kept and a portion is missing. Of around 62,000 clones detected, roughly 84% appear once; the ten largest clones hold 2% to 2.5%. The germline gives CDR1 ENHRY, CDR2 SYGVKD. The CDR3 sequence is 15 residues long. With 6 bases clipped from V and 9 bases from J, the junction kept 7 bases outside the gene matches. Overall study results and limits: Patients who responded partially at 0.1-3.0 mg/kg showed clonal expansion ranking among the lowest. At 0.1 to 3.0 mg/kg and by week 6, CD4+ and CD8+ T cells in the blood had expanded clonally. No antigen was identified for the clonally expanded peripheral T cells.

To note about this clone: Antigen specificity is unknown.

The chain recombines TRBV10-3 with TRBJ1-6; 11 nucleotides line up with TRBD1. The sequencing used CD4+ or CD8+ T cells sorted from blood, collected in a trial of the OX40 agonist ivuxolimab. The receptor comes from an adult with an advanced solid tumor such as melanoma, head and neck, liver or kidney cancer. CDR3 sequence: CAISSGQGVSSPLHF. The CDR3 DNA reads TGTGCCATCAGCTCGGGACAGGGGGTATCTTCACCCCTCCACTTT.